These 25 T cell receptor beta chains originate from one sample sequenced in a study of cytomegalovirus exposure and HLA in healthy donors. Generated by immunoSEQ multiplex PCR, the TCRdb table keeps only in-frame clones and is missing some. The sample lists 70,000 to 80,000 clones; 94% were seen once. The sample was PBMCs. These receptors were obtained from a woman between 18 and 29 years old in good health and CMV-seropositive.

The J gene is TRBJ1-5, the V gene TRBV15; D gene ambiguous. CDR3 length: 15 amino acids. V shed 0 bases and J shed 3 bases, with 9 bases lying between them. Per the germline V gene, CDR1 is LNHNV and CDR2 is YYDKDF (reference sequence). The CDR3 bases are TGTGCCACCAGCAGAGAGTTGAGGTTCAATCAGCCCCAGCATTTT. This sequence encodes CATSRELRFNQPQHF.

This chain uses TRBV7-6 with TRBJ2-7; 8 nucleotides line up with TRBD2. This CDR3 is built from 16 residues. V shed 4 bases, J shed 0 bases, and the junction held 8 bases outside the gene matches. Germline-derived CDR1 and CDR2 are SGHVS and FNYEAQ. CDR3: CASSSFSGAFSYEQYF. The CDR3 coding sequence is TGTGCCAGCAGCTCCTTTAGCGGGGCATTCTCCTACGAGCAGTACTTC.

Worth noting for this clone: At one of its ends the junction is not consistent with the germline gene, which may arise from a read error. The chain joins TRBV28 to TRBJ2-7, with 7 bases fitting TRBD1. The CDR3 spans 11 residues. CDR1 is MDHEN and CDR2 is SYDVKM in the germline V gene. The CDR3 bases are TGTGCCAGTTTTGGTCTGGGACAGTGGGACTTC. This codes for CASFGLGQWDF.

This chain joins TRBV11-3 and TRBJ2-3; 9 bases map to TRBD1. Germline CDR1 is SGHNT and CDR2 is YENEEA. The CDR3 is 16 amino acids. Trimming at V came to 4 bases and at J to 2 bases, leaving 7 bases not matched to a gene. CDR3 loop: CASSSRQGGFTDTQYF. CDR3 nucleotide sequence: TGTGCCAGCAGCTCCCGACAGGGGGGCTTCACAGATACGCAGTATTTT.

The chain recombines TRBV19 with TRBJ2-2, with 7 bases that match TRBD2. V lost 1 base, J lost 3 bases, and 2 bases stayed unmatched. The CDR3 is made up of 15 amino acids. Germline CDR1 reads LNHDA; CDR2 reads SQIVND (reference sequence). The CDR3 sequence is CASSIGGSDTGELFF. The DNA for the CDR3 is TGTGCCAGTAGTATAGGCGGGAGTGACACCGGGGAGCTGTTTTTT. The variable domain in full, with the rest retrieved from reference TRBV19 and TRBJ2-2, is DGGITQSPKYLFRKEGQNVTLSCEQNLNHDAMYWYRQDPGQGLRLIYYSQIVNDFQKGDIAEGYSVSREKKESFPLTVTSAQKNPTAFYLCASSIGGSDTGELFFGEGSRLTVL.

The chain joins TRBV6-5 to TRBJ2-3; tentative D call: TRBD2 (5 bases). Germline V lookup: CDR1 MNHEY, CDR2 SVGAGI. Trimming took 7 bases from V and 4 from J, leaving 18 bases between them. The CDR3 spans 15 residues. CDR3 residues: CASNKDSSGADTQYF. The DNA for the CDR3 is TGTGCCAGCAATAAGGACTCATCGGGCGCAGATACGCAGTATTTT.

V and J are TRBV7-9 and TRBJ2-7, with 11 bases aligning to TRBD1. Germline V gives CDR1 SEHNR, CDR2 FQNEAQ (reference sequence). Losses at the gene ends were 8 bases for V and 5 bases for J; bases not matched to a gene: 5. CDR3 length: 13 residues. In DNA, the CDR3 is TGTGCCAGCGCCGGACAGGGGGCCCACGAGCAGTACTTC. It is translated as CASAGQGAHEQYF.

This sequence joins TRBV15 and TRBJ1-3, with unresolved D. The CDR3 covers 13 residues. The germline gives CDR1 LNHNV, CDR2 YYDKDF (reference sequence). Trimming left V 4 bases short and J 4 bases short, with 8 bases between. The DNA for the CDR3 is TGTGCCACCAGCACCGGGTCCGGAAACACCATATATTTT. It specifies CATSTGSGNTIYF.

This clone occurred once. V gene TRBV19 combines with J gene TRBJ2-1, with 7 bases fitting TRBD2. The CDR3 length is 13 residues. V lost 1 base and J lost 10; bases outside the gene matches: 4. From germline, CDR1 is LNHDA and CDR2 SQIVND (reference sequence). The CDR3 DNA is TGTGCCAGTAGTATAGTGGGAGGGGCGGAGCAGTTCTTC. Translation gives CASSIVGGAEQFF.

The chain combines TRBV4-1 with TRBJ2-1; 10 nucleotides line up with TRBD2. The ends lost 3 bases at V and 5 bases at J; junction bases unmatched: 7. CDR1 is MGHRA, CDR2 YSYEKL, per germline. This CDR3 has 16 residues. CDR3 residues: CASSHRTSGPNNEQFF. The CDR3 DNA sequence: TGCGCCAGCAGCCATAGGACTAGCGGACCTAACAATGAGCAGTTCTTC.

The chain recombines TRBV28 with TRBJ1-4; D remains ambiguous. Germline assignment: CDR1 MDHEN and CDR2 SYDVKM. With 3 bases removed from V and 5 bases from J, the gap between germline ends came to 10 bases. The CDR3 totals 14 residues. CDR3 loop: CASSFATGNEKLFF. The CDR3 DNA reads as TGTGCCAGCAGTTTCGCGACGGGAAATGAAAAACTGTTTTTT.

The chain combines TRBV7-7 with TRBJ2-3; tentative D call: TRBD2 (5 bases). Germline CDR1 SSHAT, CDR2 FNYEAQ (reference sequence). The CDR3 loop spans 14 amino acids. V was pared by 4 bases and J by 0 bases, with 8 bases between. The CDR3 reads CASSSLESTDTQYF. The CDR3 nucleotides are TGTGCCAGCAGCTCACTAGAAAGCACAGATACGCAGTATTTT. The complete variable domain, with remaining parts taken from reference TRBV7-7 and TRBJ2-3, reads GAGVSQSPRYKVTKRGQDVTLRCDPISSHATLYWYQQALGQGPEFLTYFNYEAQPDKSGLPSDRFSAERPEGSISTLTIQRTEQRDSAMYRCASSSLESTDTQYFGPGTRLTVL.

The chain uses TRBV7-2 and TRBJ1-6; a possible D gene is TRBD1 (6 bases). Per germline, CDR1 SGHTA and CDR2 FQGNSA. CDR3 length equals 15 residues. Trimming took 4 bases from V and 4 from J, leaving 11 bases between them. CDR3 residues: CASSSWTDYNSPLHF. The CDR3 nucleotides are TGTGCCAGCAGCTCGTGGACAGATTATAATTCACCCCTCCACTTT.

The chain joins TRBV7-9 to TRBJ1-2; maybe TRBD1 (5 bases). The CDR3 has 14 amino acids. V lost 2 bases and J lost 3, with 10 bases in between. Germline V gene lookup returns CDR1 SEHNR and CDR2 FQNEAQ (reference sequence). CDR3 region: CASSLTGFDYGYTF. CDR3 bases: TGTGCCAGCAGCTTAACAGGTTTTGACTATGGCTACACCTTC.

V is TRBV19 and J is TRBJ1-1; 12 bases fit TRBD1. The CDR3 totals 17 residues. Losses at the gene ends were 2 bases for V and 3 bases for J; bases not matched to a gene: 7. From germline, CDR1 is LNHDA and CDR2 SQIVND (reference sequence). Written as DNA, the CDR3 is TGTGCCAGTAGTATAACCGGGACAGGGGGCTGGTACACTGAAGCTTTCTTT. Translation gives CASSITGTGGWYTEAFF. Drawing the rest from reference TRBV19 and TRBJ1-1, the complete variable domain is DGGITQSPKYLFRKEGQNVTLSCEQNLNHDAMYWYRQDPGQGLRLIYYSQIVNDFQKGDIAEGYSVSREKKESFPLTVTSAQKNPTAFYLCASSITGTGGWYTEAFFGQGTRLTVV.

The CDR3 DNA sequence: TGTGCCAGCAGTTACGACGGACTAGCGGGGAAGACCCAGTACTTC. Its protein is CASSYDGLAGKTQYF. This chain uses TRBV6-5 with TRBJ2-5, with 12 bases lining up with TRBD2. CDR1 and CDR2 from the germline V gene are MNHEY and SVGAGI. V lost 2 bases, J lost 6 bases, and 4 bases stayed unmatched. The CDR3 consists of 15 residues.

The J gene is TRBJ2-1, the V gene TRBV15; 11 bases are shared with TRBD2. The CDR3 loop spans 24 amino acids. J was trimmed by 12 bases and V by 6 bases; bases with no gene match: 40. The germline V gene encodes CDR1 LNHNV and CDR2 YYDKDF (reference sequence). The CDR3 is CATSPTGTHRQGLAAQYTIQGQFF. In DNA, the CDR3 is TGTGCCACCAGTCCCACCGGGACACATCGCCAGGGACTAGCGGCCCAGTATACTATCCAGGGGCAGTTCTTC.

The rearrangement joins TRBV27 to TRBJ1-1, with D hard to call. The CDR3 is made up of 14 amino acids. Between the trimmed V and J ends, which lost 4 bases and 0 bases, there was a span of 9 bases. The V gene's germline CDR1 is MNHEY and CDR2 SMNVEV (reference sequence). The CDR3 nucleotides are TGTGCCAGCAGTTCCGGGAACATGAACACTGAAGCTTTCTTT. Translated: CASSSGNMNTEAFF.

The chain has TRBV7-3 and TRBJ2-2; TRBD1 might be the D (7 bases). The CDR3 sequence is 15 residues long. Germline CDR1 SGHTA, CDR2 FQGTGA. Trimming stripped 5 bases from V and 5 bases from J, with 15 bases between. The CDR3 DNA reads as TGTGCCAGCAGCCAAGACAGGGCGGGGACCGGGGAGCTGTTTTTT. Encoded protein: CASSQDRAGTGELFF.

The table lists this clone with a count of one. V usage is TRBV7-3 and J usage is TRBJ2-5, with D possibly TRBD2 on 5 matching bases. Trimming stripped 6 bases from V and 1 base from J, with 12 bases between. The germline V gene encodes CDR1 SGHTA and CDR2 FQGTGA. This CDR3 has 14 amino acids. As DNA, the CDR3 is TGTGCCAGCAGTGGACTCGGGCTCCAAGAGACCCAGTACTTC. Its translation: CASSGLGLQETQYF.

The V call is TRBV10-3, the J call TRBJ1-1, with 10 bases that match TRBD1. J gave up 0 bases and V 6 bases, and 1 base lay outside the gene matches. This CDR3 contains 14 residues. Germline-derived CDR1 and CDR2 are ENHRY and SYGVKD. The CDR3 sequence is CAIRGTGVNTEAFF. CDR3 nucleotides: TGTGCCATCAGGGGGACAGGGGTGAACACTGAAGCTTTCTTT.

The chain combines TRBV4-1 with TRBJ1-6; D gene unclear. The CDR3 length is 15 residues. CDR1 is MGHRA and CDR2 is YSYEKL in the germline V gene. V dropped 4 bases and J dropped 9 bases, with 16 bases sitting between them. The DNA of the CDR3 is TGCGCCAGCAGCCTTGCCGGCGGGTTCGGTTCACCCCTCCACTTT. Encoded protein: CASSLAGGFGSPLHF.

Written as DNA, the CDR3 is TGTGCCAGCAGCAACACCCGGAGACCGGAGACCCAGTACTTC. Its translation: CASSNTRRPETQYF. The gene calls are TRBV11-2 and TRBJ2-5; D gene uncertain. The CDR3 spans 14 residues. Germline V gene data show CDR1 as SGHAT and CDR2 as FQNNGV. V was cut by 5 bases and J by 5 bases, with 15 bases left in between.

The genes are TRBV11-3 and TRBJ2-1, with 7 bases aligning to TRBD2. With V trimmed by 5 bases and J by 3 bases, 10 bases remained unmatched. CDR3 size: 16 residues. Germline V gene data show CDR1 as SGHNT and CDR2 as YENEEA. The CDR3 reads CASSPGLAGDYNEQFF. CDR3 nucleotides: TGTGCCAGCAGCCCGGGTCTGGCGGGAGACTACAATGAGCAGTTCTTC.

The V call is TRBV28, the J call TRBJ1-3, with D unresolved. This CDR3 region has 17 residues. The V gene lost 1 base and the J gene lost 3 bases, with 16 bases spanning the gap. Germline V CDR1 and CDR2: MDHEN, SYDVKM. The CDR3 DNA follows: TGTGCCAGCAGTTTATATCTATCCATTTTTGGTGGAAACACCATATATTTT. Amino acid sequence: CASSLYLSIFGGNTIYF.